Sequencing of this T cell receptor beta chain was carried out in a study of cytomegalovirus exposure and HLA in healthy donors. Findings of the study overall: Presence/absence analyses supposed approximately even sequencing depth among donors. In a later analysis, an Asian-associated ancestry cluster reportedly showed fewer N-insertions than the approximately 660-donor mean. There were several of the most significant clusters that appeared linked to common viral pathogens in a later analysis.

This clone was seen more than once but under ten times. Its target is unknown. V shed 4 bases and J shed 5 bases, with 12 bases lying between them. Per the germline V gene, CDR1 is MNHEY and CDR2 is SVGAGI. CDR3 length: 14 amino acids. PCR amplification relied on 60 Vbeta primers (plus 13 Jbeta primers). Data came from immunoSEQ multiplex PCR; TCRdb stores just in-frame clones and leaves some out. The sample lists under 150,000 clones; about four fifths were seen once. The sample was PBMCs. The receptor comes from a woman aged 40 to 50 in good health and CMV-seronegative. J is TRBJ2-1 and V is TRBV6-5; maybe TRBD1 (8 bases). The DNA for the CDR3 is TGTGCCAGCAGTTGGACAGGGAGGGACAATGAGCAGTTCTTC. Translation: CASSWTGRDNEQFF.